This T cell receptor (beta chain) was sequenced for a study of T cell changes during pregnancy in multiple sclerosis. Data came from immunoSEQ multiplex PCR; TCRdb stores just in-frame clones and leaves some out. The sample has about 60,000 clones; 90% are singletons. V dropped 1 base and J dropped 7 bases, with 14 bases sitting between them. The CDR3 length is 15 residues. The germline V gene has CDR1 SGHAT and CDR2 FQNNGV. This receptor was taken from a female donor in good health, enrolled as a control in a pregnancy study. The V gene is TRBV11-2, the J gene TRBJ1-5, with a weak D call TRBD1 (6 bases). Sequencing was performed on peripheral blood, taken in the third trimester of pregnancy. The CDR3 sequence is CASSLGAGVGQPQHF. CDR3 DNA sequence: TGTGCCAGCAGCTTAGGAGCAGGGGTAGGGCAGCCCCAGCATTTT.